The rows below give T cell receptor beta chains drawn from one sample of a study of cytomegalovirus exposure and HLA in healthy donors. The method was immunoSEQ multiplex PCR; TCRdb's version includes in-frame clones alone and lacks a portion of them. The sample contains about 140,000 clones, roughly 88% of which appear only once. Sequenced material: PBMCs. All receptors come from a woman between 40 and 50 years old in good health and CMV-seronegative. Each CDR3 is given with its conserved first and last residue. The D gene is left open where the match is weak. Clone sizes are given selectively: once, few, many, or a class where the clone is expanded.

TRBV10-3	-	TRBD1	TRBJ1-2	TGTGCCATCCCGACAGGGGATAGTGGCTACACCTTC	CAIPTGDSGYTF
TRBV6-5	-	TRBD2	TRBJ2-2	TGTGCCAGCAGTCAGACTAGCGGGGGCATCGGGGAGCTGTTTTTT	CASSQTSGGIGELFF
TRBV6-5	-	TRBD2	TRBJ2-3	TGTGCCAGCGCAACTAGCGGGAATATAGATACGCAGTATTTT	CASATSGNIDTQYF
TRBV7-9	-	TRBD1	TRBJ2-3	TGTGCCAGCAGCCAACAACGCAGGGGGCGAGTCACAGATACGCAGTATTTT	CASSQQRRGRVTDTQYF
TRBV7-9	-	-	TRBJ2-1	TGTGCCAGCAGCTGGATGGCCCGCACAGGGATGGTATACAATGAGCAGTTCTTC	CASSWMARTGMVYNEQFF
TRBV7-6	-	TRBD2	TRBJ2-1	TGTGCCAGCAGCTGGGTCGCGGGAGGCTACAATGAGCAGTTCTTC	CASSWVAGGYNEQFF
TRBV28	-	-	TRBJ2-7	TGTGCCAGCAGTCCCGTGCAGGGCCCTTCGTGGCAGTACTTC	CASSPVQGPSWQYF
TRBV28	once	-	TRBJ1-1	TGTGCCAGCGTCCCTAGTGGAAGCGTAGCTTTCTTT	CASVPSGSVAFF
TRBV7-9	-	TRBD1	TRBJ1-1	TGTGCCAGCAGCTTGGCCAGACAGGGGAACACTGAAGCTTTCTTT	CASSLARQGNTEAFF
TRBV5-1	once	TRBD1	TRBJ1-5	TGCGCCAGCAGCCGGACAGGGGGCGATCAGCCCCAGCATTTT	CASSRTGGDQPQHF
TRBV5-1	-	-	TRBJ2-2	TGCGCCAGCAGCTTGGGTCAGGTGAACACCGGGGAGCTGTTTTTT	CASSLGQVNTGELFF
TRBV5-1	-	-	TRBJ2-5	TGCGCCAGCACACCGGACTTTTCCCTCCCAGAGACCCAGTACTTC	CASTPDFSLPETQYF
TRBV5-4	few	-	TRBJ1-1	TGTGCCAGCAGCTTAAGACAGCTCCACTGGAGCACTGAAGCTTTCTTT	CASSLRQLHWSTEAFF
TRBV5-1	-	-	TRBJ2-6	TGCGCCAGCAGCTTGGTCCCCTCGCGCGGGGCCAACGTCCTGACTTTC	CASSLVPSRGANVLTF
TRBV6-1	-	TRBD2	TRBJ2-7	TGTGCCGGTAGCGGGAGTTCCTACGAGCAGTACTTC	CAGSGSSYEQYF
TRBV7-8	-	-	TRBJ1-1	TGTGCCAGCAGCTTAGTAGGGACGGGGGGAACTGAAGCTTTCTTT	CASSLVGTGGTEAFF
TRBV19	-	-	TRBJ2-7	TGTGCCAGTAGTGAAAGGGGGACAATGGCCTTCTACGAGCAGTACTTC	CASSERGTMAFYEQYF
TRBV10-2	-	-	TRBJ2-6	TGCGCCAGCAGAACAGGGTTTGGGGCCAACGTCCTGACTTTC	CASRTGFGANVLTF
TRBV6-5	-	TRBD1	TRBJ2-7	TGTGCCAGCAGCCGGGGACAGGCCCCCTACGAGCAGTACTTC	CASSRGQAPYEQYF
TRBV6-5	-	TRBD1	TRBJ1-5	TGTGCCAGCAAAAGACAGGGAACCAACAATCAGCCCCAGCATTTT	CASKRQGTNNQPQHF
TRBV1	-	-	TRBJ1-2	TGCACCAGCAGCCAAATGACGGACAGGGAGGGCTATGGCTACACCTTC	CTSSQMTDREGYGYTF
TRBV7-2	once	TRBD2	TRBJ2-1	TGTGCCAGCAGCTTAGTGACTAGCGGCAATGAGCAGTTCTTC	CASSLVTSGNEQFF
TRBV6-4	-	-	TRBJ1-4	TGTGCCAGCAGTCCAACAGAGACAACTAATGAAAAACTGTTTTTT	CASSPTETTNEKLFF
TRBV6-4	-	TRBD2	TRBJ2-3	TGTGCCAGCAGTGACCAGGGAGGGGATACGCAGTATTTT	CASSDQGGDTQYF
TRBV7-2	once	TRBD2	TRBJ2-2	TGTGCCAGCAGCTTTAGCGGGAATACCGGGGAGCTGTTTTTT	CASSFSGNTGELFF
TRBV7-9	-	TRBD2	TRBJ2-5	TGTGCCAGCAGCTTAGAGGGACTAGCGGCCCAAGAGACCCAGTACTTC	CASSLEGLAAQETQYF
TRBV5-4	-	TRBD2	TRBJ2-3	TGTGCCAGCAGCCAAGATCTAGCGGGAGATACGCAGTATTTT	CASSQDLAGDTQYF
TRBV28	-	TRBD2	TRBJ2-5	TGTGCCAGCAGTCCCTGGACTAGCGGGAGAACTCAAGAGACCCAGTACTTC	CASSPWTSGRTQETQYF
TRBV10-3	-	-	TRBJ2-7	TGTGCCATCAGTGAGGTCGGGAGTTTGAACGAGCAGTACTTC	CAISEVGSLNEQYF
TRBV28	few	-	TRBJ1-2	TGTGCTACTAACAGGGTTTTCTATGGCTACACCTTC	CATNRVFYGYTF
TRBV4-1	-	-	TRBJ1-5	TGCGCCAGCAGCCCCGAGGGATTACAGCCCCAGCATTTT	CASSPEGLQPQHF
TRBV5-1	once	TRBD1	TRBJ1-2	TGCGCCAGCAGCTTGGAGGGACAGGGCCTGACGGGCTACACCTTC	CASSLEGQGLTGYTF
TRBV27	-	-	TRBJ1-4	TGTGCCAGCAGTTTCGGGCCCGGGGGGAGACTGGTTTTT	CASSFGPGGRLVF
TRBV6-5	once	TRBD1	TRBJ1-2	TGTGCCAGCAGTTACATAGGGGGCGGAATCTACACCTTC	CASSYIGGGIYTF
TRBV2	-	-	TRBJ2-3	TGTGCCAGTGTTCGCCTCTCCAGTTGGACAGATACGCAGTATTTT	CASVRLSSWTDTQYF
TRBV5-1	-	-	TRBJ1-1	TGCGCCAGCAGCCACCTCGAGGGTTGGGCAGTAGGTGCTGAAGCTTTCTTT	CASSHLEGWAVGAEAFF
TRBV10-3	once	TRBD1	TRBJ2-1	TGTGCCATCAGTGACCCGGACAGGTCGAATGAGCAGTTCTTC	CAISDPDRSNEQFF
TRBV11-3	-	-	TRBJ1-2	TGTGCCAGCAGCTTCGGGTCGGGCTATGGCTACACCTTC	CASSFGSGYGYTF
TRBV7-9	-	TRBD1	TRBJ2-1	TGTGCCAGCAGCTTAGTACGTGTATCGGGACAGGGTTATGAGCAGTTCTTC	CASSLVRVSGQGYEQFF
TRBV5-1	-	TRBD1	TRBJ2-7	TGCGCCAGCAGCCCCGCAGGGGGTTCCTACGAGCAGTACTTC	CASSPAGGSYEQYF
TRBV15	-	-	TRBJ2-7	TGTGCCACCAGCCCCCTAGGGGCTTTGTACGAGCAGTACTTC	CATSPLGALYEQYF
TRBV7-8	-	TRBD2	TRBJ2-7	TGTGCCAGCAGCGCACGACTAGCGGGGAGCTCCTACGAGCAGTACTTC	CASSARLAGSSYEQYF
TRBV6-6	-	TRBD2	TRBJ2-1	TGTGCCAGCAGTTCTAGCGGGAGAGTAGTCAATGAGCAGTTCTTC	CASSSSGRVVNEQFF
TRBV7-2	-	TRBD1	TRBJ2-5	TGTGCCAGCAGCTTGGGACAGGGGCCCCAAGAGACCCAGTACTTC	CASSLGQGPQETQYF
TRBV5-1	-	-	TRBJ1-1	TGCGCCAGCAGCTTCGCAGGGGATCACACTGAAGCTTTCTTT	CASSFAGDHTEAFF
TRBV10-2	-	-	TRBJ2-2	TGCGCCATCCACGCCGGGGGAACATCGAACACCGGGGAGCTGTTTTTT	CAIHAGGTSNTGELFF
TRBV7-9	-	TRBD2	TRBJ2-3	TGTGCCAGCAGAGGACTAGCGGGAGACATGACAGATACGCAGTATTTT	CASRGLAGDMTDTQYF
TRBV6-7	once	-	TRBJ2-4	TGTGCCAGCAGTTCCGGGTCTGTTCTAGCCAAAAACATTCAGTACTTC	CASSSGSVLAKNIQYF
TRBV6-6	-	TRBD1	TRBJ1-1	TGTGCCAGCAGTTATGATGGGACAGGGTGGGCTGAAGCTTTCTTT	CASSYDGTGWAEAFF
TRBV10-2	-	-	TRBJ1-5	TGCGCCAGCAGGGCTGGTCCGGCCCAGGATCAGCCCCAGCATTTT	CASRAGPAQDQPQHF
TRBV9	-	-	TRBJ2-2	TGTGCCAGCAGCGTGCTGTCGGGGGTCGGCACCGGGGAGCTGTTTTTT	CASSVLSGVGTGELFF
TRBV14	-	TRBD1	TRBJ2-1	TGTGCCACCTCAAATCCCAGGACAGGGAGAAATGAGCAGTTCTTC	CATSNPRTGRNEQFF
TRBV9	-	TRBD1	TRBJ1-4	TGTGCCAGCAGCGGACAGGGTAATGAAAAACTGTTTTTT	CASSGQGNEKLFF